Reported below is one T cell receptor beta chain. No antigen is known for it. The data derive from a study of T cells in Graves' hyperthyroidism and ophthalmopathy. The wider study: Peripheral blood specimens were obtained at initial diagnosis, prior to any treatment. Findings of the study overall: Before onset, ophthalmopathy was predicted by the model a median approximately 6.6 months earlier.

V was pared by 3 bases and J by 5 bases, with 16 bases between. Germline V CDR1 and CDR2: DFQATT, SNEGSKA (reference sequence). This CDR3 comprises 15 residues. The hyperthyroidism patients had all been newly diagnosed, and their disease duration was under 2 months. Their ages ranged from 18 to 65 years. The source of the PBMCs was 8.5 to 10 ml of fresh peripheral blood. Amplified TCR beta CDR3 regions came from RNA transcripts. During a first-round RT-PCR of the TCR CDR3, the HTBI primer set was used. Via MiXCR, TCRdb re-called the multiplex PCR reads, giving one row per CDR3 protein. Counted here are roughly 630,000 distinct CDR3 sequences, 15% to 18% occurring once; the ten biggest clones make up about 7%.

The sequence came from a woman under 40 with Graves' hyperthyroidism. Sample: blood. The J gene is TRBJ2-2, the V gene TRBV20-1, with D possibly TRBD2 on 5 matching bases. The CDR3 is CSARGRRLVTGELFF. The DNA for the CDR3 is TGCAGTGCTAGGGGCCGGAGGCTAGTGACCGGGGAGCTGTTTTTT.